This TCR beta chain stems from a study of blood T cell repertoires in COVID-19 (dated by TCRdb to 2020 to 2021). Concerning the study at large: Samples from collaborators originated in the United States, Italy and Spain and spanned both the acute and convalescent phases of COVID-19. Samples came from the ongoing ImmuneRACE study (first 160 participants) plus 1,254 subjects from 6 global collaborators. The dataset comprised deeply sampled blood TCRbeta repertoires from subjects exposed to, actively infected with, or recovered from COVID-19. Where available, HLA class I and class II types were obtained from metadata supplied by the sample provider rather than from assay-based typing. The prospective study material was composed of cDNA or gDNA derived from T cells, B-cell-depleted T cells, or PBMCs. The sample metadata nearly always contained a de-identified subject ID, COVID-19 status, age in years and sex. The repertoires were released in a freely available public database meant as a resource for research on the immune response to SARS-CoV-2. Results the study describes overall, beyond this receptor: Clinical and demographic metadata were provided uncurated, with the amount varying by source and participant.

CDR1 and CDR2 are read off the germline V gene as SGHAT and FQNNGV. There are 18 amino acids in the CDR3, from cysteine to phenylalanine inclusive. Only the CDR3 part of the read is kept: 54 bases, read in frame from the first base. Ends trimmed: V by 1 base, J by 1 base; bases unmatched to a gene: 10. As to this clone: Its antigen is unknown. Base qualities are missing; no much larger clone stands one base away.

TCRbeta CDR3 regions were amplified from genomic DNA using the immunoSEQ Assay, a bias-controlled multiplex PCR. On the study's bioinformatics: Within the assay, amplification of reference gene primers was used to estimate how many nucleated cells each sample contained. To quantify the absolute abundance of each unique TCRbeta CDR3 rearrangement, sequence reads were collapsed and filtered. Productive Simpson clonality was computed per sample as the square root of Simpson's diversity index over productive rearrangements. Sourced from immuneACCESS, this table was stored by TCRdb with only in-frame sequences that have V and J called. A share of the clones is absent; for the studies checked, an unresolved V gene accounts for under half, and the remainder has no known explanation. That table furnishes V, J and clone size, whereas the DNA furnished D and trimming. Within this sample are roughly 63,000 clones, with approximately 90% of them counted one time only. The biggest ten clones account for under 3% of the sample.

Collaborating institutions collected whole blood in K2EDTA tubes following their own protocols. Collaborator samples were shipped for TCRbeta analysis as frozen whole blood, isolated PBMCs, or DNA extracted from either sample type. Sequenced sample: peripheral blood. The sequence was obtained from a man aged 50 to 59 with acute or convalescent COVID-19. The V and J genes are TRBV11-2 and TRBJ1-1, and TRBD1 aligns with 9 junction nucleotides. In nucleotides, the sequence is TGTGCCAGCAGCTTAGGTCAGGGACAGGGAAGGAGGAACACTGAAGCTTTCTTT. This is translated as CASSLGQGQGRRNTEAFF.